The next 32 T cell receptor beta chains were all read from a single sample in a study of blood T cell repertoires in COVID-19. Repertoires were generated with immunoSEQ multiplex PCR, while TCRdb's copy carries only in-frame clones and drops some. Here the sample spans about 150,000 clones, more than 80% being singletons. The sample taken for sequencing was peripheral blood. These receptors originate from a man aged 70-80 years with acute or convalescent COVID-19.

CDR3 in amino acids: CASSEGLAGAGANVLTF. The CDR3 DNA is TGTGCCAGCAGTGAAGGACTAGCGGGAGCTGGGGCCAACGTCCTGACTTTC. This rearrangement joins TRBV6-1 to TRBJ2-6, with 12 bases matching TRBD2. CDR1 is MNHNS and CDR2 is SASEGT in the germline V gene. With V trimmed by 1 base and J by 2 bases, 0 bases remained unmatched. This CDR3 contains 17 residues.

CDR3 residues: CASSRTSGSTDTQYF. The CDR3, as DNA: TGTGCCAGCAGTCGGACTAGCGGGAGCACAGATACGCAGTATTTT. This rearrangement joins TRBV6-5 to TRBJ2-3; 11 bases align to TRBD2. Germline-derived CDR1 and CDR2 are MNHEY and SVGAGI. The length of the CDR3 is 15 residues. V lost 5 bases, J lost 0 bases, and 1 base stayed unmatched.

The chain recombines TRBV7-3 with TRBJ2-2; 9 bases match TRBD2. Germline V gene lookup returns CDR1 SGHTA and CDR2 FQGTGA. This CDR3 is built from 17 residues. V was clipped by 5 bases and J by 7 bases; unmatched bases: 14. Here the CDR3 reads CASSPGNAGGRGGELFF. The CDR3 DNA sequence: TGTGCCAGCAGCCCCGGAAACGCGGGGGGGAGAGGCGGGGAGCTGTTTTTT.

This chain joins TRBV28 and TRBJ1-1, with D possibly TRBD1 on 5 matching bases. CDR3 length: 12 residues. Looked up from germline, CDR1 is MDHEN and CDR2 is SYDVKM. V lost 6 bases, J lost 4 bases, and 9 bases lay in between. This CDR3 is CASSQGSTEAFF. The CDR3 DNA reads TGTGCCAGCAGCCAGGGATCCACTGAAGCTTTCTTT.

This chain joins TRBV20-1 and TRBJ2-5; 7 nucleotides match TRBD1. The CDR3 runs 13 residues. With V trimmed by 3 bases and J by 5 bases, 6 bases remained unmatched. In germline, CDR1 is DFQATT, CDR2 SNEGSKA (reference sequence). Written as DNA, the CDR3 is TGCAGTGCTAGTAAGACAGGGTCCGAGACCCAGTACTTC. Its protein is CSASKTGSETQYF.

The chain has TRBV4-1 and TRBJ1-5; 7 nucleotides match TRBD1. The CDR3 has 19 residues. Per the germline V gene, CDR1 is MGHRA and CDR2 is YSYEKL. Germline trimming cut 4 bases from V and 1 base from J; bases unmatched to any gene: 16. CDR3 amino acids: CASSPGTYRGGMSNQPQHF. The CDR3 nucleotides read TGCGCCAGCAGCCCGGGTACATACAGGGGCGGGATGAGCAATCAGCCCCAGCATTTT.

The V call is TRBV27, the J call TRBJ2-1; D perhaps matches TRBD2 (5 bases). The CDR3 totals 12 residues. Germline lookup yields CDR1 MNHEY and CDR2 SMNVEV (reference sequence). The V and J ends lost 4 bases and 5 bases respectively, with 6 bases between them. The CDR3: CASSSGNNEQFF. As DNA, the CDR3 is TGTGCCAGCAGTTCGGGGAACAATGAGCAGTTCTTC.

This rearrangement joins TRBV28 to TRBJ2-7; 8 bases are shared with TRBD1. V lost 8 bases to trimming and J lost 0 bases; unmatched junction nucleotides: 9. The CDR3 is 15 amino acids. Looked up from germline, CDR1 is MDHEN and CDR2 is SYDVKM. CDR3 in amino acids: CASGPPGTGSYEQYF. CDR3 nucleotide sequence: TGTGCCAGCGGCCCCCCCGGGACAGGCTCCTACGAGCAGTACTTC.

The chain employs TRBV7-2 and TRBJ2-2; TRBD2 is a possible D gene (6 bases). Germline V lookup: CDR1 SGHTA, CDR2 FQGNSA. This CDR3 has 15 residues. Trimming removed 5 bases from V and 3 bases from J, with 13 bases in between. The CDR3 nucleotides read TGTGCCAGCAGCCCGGGGGACTCTCACACCGGGGAGCTGTTTTTT. Residues: CASSPGDSHTGELFF.

The chain combines TRBV19 with TRBJ2-2, with D possibly TRBD1 on 5 matching bases. The CDR3 loop spans 16 amino acids. V was shortened by 8 bases and J by 1 base, with 17 bases between the two germline ends. Germline V lookup: CDR1 LNHDA, CDR2 SQIVND (reference sequence). CDR3 sequence: CASSWGVAVNTGELFF. The CDR3 DNA follows: TGTGCCAGTTCCTGGGGCGTGGCAGTGAACACCGGGGAGCTGTTTTTT.

The chain recombines TRBV6-1 with TRBJ1-3; D possibly corresponds to TRBD1 (5 bases). The V gene lost 0 bases and the J gene lost 8 bases, with 8 bases spanning the gap. The CDR3 is 13 residues long. Germline V lookup: CDR1 MNHNS, CDR2 SASEGT. The CDR3: CASSEAPGDTIYF. In nucleotides, the CDR3 is TGTGCCAGCAGTGAAGCCCCGGGGGACACCATATATTTT.

The chain links TRBV18 to TRBJ1-6; D not certain. The length of the CDR3 is 14 residues. Germline V gene data show CDR1 as KGHSH and CDR2 as LQKENI. V lost 3 bases to trimming and J lost 4 bases, with 7 bases between them. The CDR3 DNA reads as TGTGCCAGCTCACCCCTACCTTATAATTCACCCCTCCACTTT. Its protein product is CASSPLPYNSPLHF.

This chain links TRBV19 with TRBJ2-1; the D gene is possibly TRBD2 (5 bases). V was cut by 3 bases and J by 2 bases, with 11 bases left in between. The CDR3 sequence is 15 residues long. CDR1 is LNHDA and CDR2 is SQIVND in the germline V gene (reference sequence). This CDR3 is CASSIQLATYNEQFF. The CDR3 nucleotides are TGTGCCAGTAGTATCCAGCTAGCTACCTACAATGAGCAGTTCTTC.

A single count supports this clone. V is TRBV10-2 and J is TRBJ1-6, with 8 bases fitting TRBD1. The V gene's germline CDR1 is WSHSY and CDR2 SAAADI. This CDR3 has 15 residues. V shed 8 bases, J shed 0 bases, and the junction held 3 bases outside the gene matches. The DNA for the CDR3 is TGCGCCAGCCAGGGGGCGAGCTCCTATAATTCACCCCTCCACTTT. Translated, it gives CASQGASSYNSPLHF.

A few counts support this clone. The rearrangement uses TRBV5-1 and TRBJ2-3; 14 bases line up with TRBD2. The V gene's germline CDR1 is SGHRS and CDR2 YFSETQ. CDR3 length: 16 amino acids. V gave up 5 bases and J gave up 4 bases; unmatched junction bases: 6. This CDR3 reads CASRSGTSGSADTQYF. In DNA form, the CDR3 reads TGCGCCAGCAGGTCCGGGACTAGCGGGAGTGCAGATACGCAGTATTTT.

CDR3 protein: CASSLVSGTDTQYF. CDR3 sequence (DNA): TGTGCCAGCAGCTTAGTGTCGGGCACAGATACGCAGTATTTT. This chain uses TRBV7-3 with TRBJ2-3; D uncertain. Germline-derived CDR1 and CDR2 are SGHTA and FQGTGA. Trimming left V 2 bases short and J 1 base short, with 7 bases between. CDR3 length equals 14 residues.

Here the CDR3 reads CASSLTVNEKLFF. In DNA form, the CDR3 reads TGTGCCAGCAGCTTAACTGTAAATGAAAAACTGTTTTTT. The chain combines TRBV7-3 with TRBJ1-4; D not certain. Germline CDR1 SGHTA, CDR2 FQGTGA. Between the trimmed V and J ends, which lost 0 bases and 5 bases, there was a span of 4 bases. The CDR3 loop spans 13 amino acids.

The J gene is TRBJ2-3, the V gene TRBV19; TRBD1 might be the D (6 bases). The CDR3 covers 14 residues. V was trimmed by 4 bases and J by 2 bases, leaving 10 bases between them. Germline assignment: CDR1 LNHDA and CDR2 SQIVND (reference sequence). For the CDR3, the DNA is TGTGCCAGTAGTACACAGGGAAACACAGATACGCAGTATTTT. Amino acids: CASSTQGNTDTQYF.

The J gene is TRBJ1-2, the V gene TRBV11-2; TRBD1 agrees at 7 bases. J lost 5 bases, V lost 3 bases, and 6 bases had no gene match. CDR1 and CDR2 from the germline V gene are SGHAT and FQNNGV. The CDR3 runs to 14 residues. CDR3: CASSLGTAQYGYTF. Written as DNA, the CDR3 is TGTGCCAGCAGCTTGGGGACAGCTCAATATGGCTACACCTTC.

This clone turned up a few times. This chain connects TRBV29-1 to TRBJ1-5; D remains ambiguous. Germline values: CDR1 SQVTM, CDR2 ANQGSEA. Trimming removed 4 bases from V and 2 bases from J, with 6 bases in between. This CDR3 is built from 12 residues. The CDR3 region is CSVGAGNQPQHF. As DNA, the CDR3 is TGCAGCGTTGGAGCGGGCAATCAGCCCCAGCATTTT.

This clone appeared once. This chain joins TRBV3-1 (or the pseudogene TRBV3-2) and TRBJ2-5, with 7 bases fitting TRBD1. Germline lookup yields CDR1 LGHDT and CDR2 YNNKEL (reference sequence). V shed 1 base and J 1 base; nucleotides not matched to a gene: 6. This CDR3 comprises 16 residues. CDR3 residues: CASSQGEGGPQETQYF. CDR3 DNA sequence: TGTGCCAGCAGCCAAGGTGAAGGGGGCCCCCAAGAGACCCAGTACTTC.

CDR3 sequence: CATSRGQTGSGGYTF. The DNA for the CDR3 is TGTGCCACCAGCAGAGGACAGACAGGGTCTGGGGGCTACACCTTC. This chain links TRBV15 with TRBJ1-2, with 7 bases lining up with TRBD1. This CDR3 is built from 15 residues. Losses at the gene ends were 1 base for V and 8 bases for J; bases not matched to a gene: 10. The germline V gene encodes CDR1 LNHNV and CDR2 YYDKDF (reference sequence).

CDR3 sequence (DNA): TGCGCCAGCAGCTTGGCAGTAACCCAAGAGACCCAGTACTTC. Its protein is CASSLAVTQETQYF. The J gene is TRBJ2-5, the V gene TRBV5-1; D gene uncertain. The length of the CDR3 is 14 residues. Deletions cut 0 bases from V and 1 base from J, with 7 bases between. Germline V gives CDR1 SGHRS, CDR2 YFSETQ.

The V call is TRBV28, the J call TRBJ1-3, with D possibly TRBD1 on 6 matching bases. The germline gives CDR1 MDHEN, CDR2 SYDVKM. Trimming pared 3 bases from V and 4 bases from J, leaving 16 bases between. This CDR3 is 16 amino acids long. The CDR3 region is CASSFSGRGSGNTIYF. DNA of the CDR3: TGTGCCAGCAGTTTTTCCGGTAGGGGGTCCGGAAACACCATATATTTT.

This clone was counted a few times. The rearrangement links TRBV27 to TRBJ1-2; the D gene is possibly TRBD1 (5 bases). The CDR3 sequence is 17 residues long. The germline V gene has CDR1 MNHEY and CDR2 SMNVEV (reference sequence). V shed 5 bases and J shed 0 bases, with 19 bases lying between them. The CDR3, as DNA: TGTGCCAGCAGTCGCCAATCTCACGGACAAGCTAACTATGGCTACACCTTC. Translation: CASSRQSHGQANYGYTF.

The V call is TRBV7-2, the J call TRBJ2-1; 8 bases are shared with TRBD2. CDR3 size: 16 residues. Germline CDR1 is SGHTA and CDR2 is FQGNSA. V was pared by 5 bases and J by 4 bases, with 10 bases of the junction left unmatched. The CDR3 DNA is TGTGCCAGCAGCCACATCGTCGGGGGGGGGTACAATGAGCAGTTCTTC. This codes for CASSHIVGGGYNEQFF. Combining the CDR3 with reference TRBV7-2 and TRBJ2-1 gives the whole variable domain GAGVSQSPSNKVTEKGKDVELRCDPISGHTALYWYRQSLGQGLEFLIYFQGNSAPDKSGLPSDRFSAERTGGSVSTLTIQRTQQEDSAVYLCASSHIVGGGYNEQFFGPGTRLTVL.

The chain employs TRBV5-1 and TRBJ2-3; 9 nucleotides match TRBD2. Germline CDR1 and CDR2: SGHRS and YFSETQ. The length of the CDR3 is 17 residues. Losses at the gene ends were 4 bases for V and 2 bases for J; bases not matched to a gene: 11. CDR3 DNA sequence: TGCGCCAGCAGCAATAGCGGGAGCTCACTTTCCACAGATACGCAGTATTTT. Its translation is CASSNSGSSLSTDTQYF.

The chain couples TRBV6-2 or TRBV6-3 to TRBJ1-6, with TRBD1 identical over 8 bases. Trimming at V came to 4 bases and at J to 6 bases, leaving 8 bases not matched to a gene. CDR1 MNHEY and CDR2 SVGEGT come from the germline V gene. The CDR3 contains 16 residues. CDR3 in amino acids: CASSSPTGVFNSPLHF. The CDR3 DNA reads as TGTGCCAGCAGTTCCCCGACAGGGGTCTTTAATTCACCCCTCCACTTT.

The rearrangement joins TRBV19 to TRBJ2-7; TRBD2 agrees at 7 bases. Germline trimming cut 6 bases from V and 2 bases from J; bases unmatched to any gene: 7. Per germline, CDR1 LNHDA and CDR2 SQIVND (reference sequence). This CDR3 contains 14 residues. The CDR3 sequence is CASRAGTTTYEQYF. The CDR3 nucleotides read TGTGCCAGTAGAGCCGGGACTACGACCTACGAGCAGTACTTC.

J is TRBJ1-3 and V is TRBV3-1 (or the pseudogene TRBV3-2), with D perhaps TRBD1 (6 bases). This CDR3 has 14 amino acids. V was trimmed by 1 base and J by 8 bases, leaving 12 bases between them. The germline V gene has CDR1 LGHDT and CDR2 YNNKEL (reference sequence). The CDR3 bases are TGTGCCAGCAGCCAAGGCACAGGGAGCGACACCATATATTTT. Residues: CASSQGTGSDTIYF.

The chain carries TRBV2 and TRBJ1-6, with TRBD1 as a possible D gene (6 bases). This CDR3 has 15 amino acids. The germline gives CDR1 SNHLY, CDR2 FYNNEI. The V end was cut by 8 bases, the J end by 10 bases, with 21 bases between. In DNA form, the CDR3 reads TGTGCCAGCGGGGTTCACAGGGCGGATGAATCACCCCTCCACTTT. Its translation: CASGVHRADESPLHF.

V usage is TRBV19 and J usage is TRBJ2-1, with 12 bases matching TRBD2. CDR1 is LNHDA, CDR2 SQIVND, per germline (reference sequence). Unmatched junction bases numbered 10, after V lost 7 bases and J lost 6 bases. This CDR3 contains 16 residues. CDR3 sequence (DNA): TGTGCCAGTACCTCATTCCAGACTAGCGGGAGCAATGAGCAGTTCTTC. Translating gives CASTSFQTSGSNEQFF.